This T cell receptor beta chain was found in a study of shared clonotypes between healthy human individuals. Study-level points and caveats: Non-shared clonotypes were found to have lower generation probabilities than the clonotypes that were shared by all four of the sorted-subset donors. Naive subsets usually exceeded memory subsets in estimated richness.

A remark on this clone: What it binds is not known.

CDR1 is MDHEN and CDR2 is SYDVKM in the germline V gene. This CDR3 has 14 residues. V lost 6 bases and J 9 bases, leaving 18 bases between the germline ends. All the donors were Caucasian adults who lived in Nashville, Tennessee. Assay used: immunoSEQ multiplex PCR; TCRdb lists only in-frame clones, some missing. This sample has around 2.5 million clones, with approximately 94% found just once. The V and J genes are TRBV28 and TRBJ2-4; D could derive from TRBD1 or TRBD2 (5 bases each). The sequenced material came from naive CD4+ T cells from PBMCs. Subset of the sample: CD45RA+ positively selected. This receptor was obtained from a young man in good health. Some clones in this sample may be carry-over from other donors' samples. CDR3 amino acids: CASRRGAGQTIQYF. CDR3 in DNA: TGTGCCAGCAGGAGAGGGGCAGGCCAAACCATTCAGTACTTC.